These T cell receptor beta chains were read from a single sample in a study of glioma-infiltrating T cells. TCRdb redid the calling of the multiplex PCR reads with MiXCR, one entry per CDR3 protein. The table lists around 90,000 distinct CDR3 sequences, approximately 39% of them singletons, with 35% to 40% in the top ten. The material sequenced was glioma tissue, nonneoplastic brain tissue, or PBMCs (not recorded which). The origin of the receptors is a human donor with low-grade glioma or glioblastoma, undergoing nonglioma brain surgery, or in good health (not recorded which). Each CDR3 is given with its conserved first and last residue. Each record gives: D gene, V gene, clone size, J gene, CDR3 length, CDR3 DNA, CDR3 protein. The D gene is left open where the match is weak. The listing skips clone size in some rows; elsewhere it reads once, few, many or a size class.

d_call: -
v_call: TRBV5-5
clone_size: many
j_call: TRBJ1-1
cdr3_length: 14
cdr3_nt: TGTGCCAGCAGCTTTGATACAACGAACACTGAAGCTTTCTTT
cdr3_aa: CASSFDTTNTEAFF

d_call: -
v_call: TRBV6-6
clone_size: -
j_call: TRBJ1-5
cdr3_length: 15
cdr3_nt: TGTGCCAGCAGGGCAGGACGGGTCATCAATCAGCCCCAGCATTTT
cdr3_aa: CASRAGRVINQPQHF

d_call: -
v_call: TRBV19
clone_size: many
j_call: TRBJ2-5
cdr3_length: 14
cdr3_nt: TGTGCCAGTAATCCGGGCCATAAGGGGGAGACCCAGTACTTC
cdr3_aa: CASNPGHKGETQYF

d_call: -
v_call: TRBV3-1
clone_size: many
j_call: TRBJ1-1
cdr3_length: 18
cdr3_nt: TGTGCCAGCAGCCAAGAGGGAACAGGGCTAGGTGCGAACACTGAAGCTTTCTTT
cdr3_aa: CASSQEGTGLGANTEAFF

d_call: -
v_call: TRBV25-1
clone_size: many
j_call: TRBJ1-5
cdr3_length: 13
cdr3_nt: TGTGCCAGCAGTGACGGGGGGAATCAGCCCCAGCATTTT
cdr3_aa: CASSDGGNQPQHF

d_call: -
v_call: TRBV6-2/TRBV6-3
clone_size: -
j_call: TRBJ2-5
cdr3_length: 15
cdr3_nt: TGTACCGGCAGTTACAGCGGAAGCAACCAAGAGACCCAGTACTTC
cdr3_aa: CTGSYSGSNQETQYF

d_call: -
v_call: TRBV4-1
clone_size: -
j_call: TRBJ2-3
cdr3_length: 16
cdr3_nt: TGCGCCAGCAGCCGAGTGTTGGGTACGAGCACAGATACGCAGTATTTT
cdr3_aa: CASSRVLGTSTDTQYF

d_call: -
v_call: TRBV7-9
clone_size: many
j_call: TRBJ1-1
cdr3_length: 15
cdr3_nt: TGTGCCAGCAGCCCGGCGAGGCAGTTGAACACTGAAGCTTTCTTT
cdr3_aa: CASSPARQLNTEAFF

d_call: TRBD2
v_call: TRBV7-9
clone_size: once
j_call: TRBJ2-2
cdr3_length: 18
cdr3_nt: TGTGCCAGCAGATCCCGACTAGCGGGGGGCCGGAACACCGGGGAGCTGTTTTTT
cdr3_aa: CASRSRLAGGRNTGELFF

d_call: -
v_call: TRBV6-1
clone_size: -
j_call: TRBJ1-1
cdr3_length: 12
cdr3_nt: TGTGCCATCGGAAAGTCAAACACTGAAGATTTCTTT
cdr3_aa: CAIGKSNTEDFF

d_call: -
v_call: TRBV28
clone_size: -
j_call: TRBJ2-2
cdr3_length: 15
cdr3_nt: TGTGCCAGCAGTGGGGGACGGACGAACACCGGGGAGCTGTTTTTT
cdr3_aa: CASSGGRTNTGELFF

d_call: -
v_call: TRBV6-1
clone_size: -
j_call: TRBJ2-1
cdr3_length: 14
cdr3_nt: TGTGCCAGCAGGGCAGGACAGTCCCGAAATGAGCAGTTCTTC
cdr3_aa: CASRAGQSRNEQFF

d_call: -
v_call: TRBV4-1
clone_size: -
j_call: TRBJ2-3
cdr3_length: 15
cdr3_nt: TGCGCCAGCAGAGGTCGACAAGGTTCCGCAGATACGCAGTATTTT
cdr3_aa: CASRGRQGSADTQYF

d_call: -
v_call: TRBV19
clone_size: -
j_call: TRBJ2-5
cdr3_length: 14
cdr3_nt: TGTGCCAGTAGCCCGCGGGTGACTCAAGAGACCCAGCACTTC
cdr3_aa: CASSPRVTQETQHF

d_call: -
v_call: TRBV5-4
clone_size: few
j_call: TRBJ2-5
cdr3_length: 18
cdr3_nt: TGTGCCAGCAGCGCCCCTAGGGTGGGGCGGGGCCCCCAAGAGACCCAGTACTTC
cdr3_aa: CASSAPRVGRGPQETQYF

d_call: -
v_call: TRBV18
clone_size: many
j_call: TRBJ1-4
cdr3_length: 15
cdr3_nt: TGTGCCAGCTCACGGGACGGGCCAACTAATGAAAAACTGTTTTTT
cdr3_aa: CASSRDGPTNEKLFF

d_call: -
v_call: TRBV20-1
clone_size: many
j_call: TRBJ2-3
cdr3_length: 14
cdr3_nt: TGCAGTGCTAGACCGGGGAATAGCAATCAGCCCCAGTATTTT
cdr3_aa: CSARPGNSNQPQYF

d_call: -
v_call: TRBV2
clone_size: -
j_call: TRBJ2-2
cdr3_length: 15
cdr3_nt: TGTGCCAGCAGTGGAGTGCTAGCCCACACCGGGGAGCTGTTTTTT
cdr3_aa: CASSGVLAHTGELFF

d_call: -
v_call: TRBV12-3/TRBV12-4
clone_size: many
j_call: TRBJ1-1
cdr3_length: 14
cdr3_nt: TGTGCCAGCAGTTTTTTGGTCGGTCCGACTGAAGCTTTCTTT
cdr3_aa: CASSFLVGPTEAFF

d_call: TRBD2
v_call: TRBV11-2
clone_size: many
j_call: TRBJ2-7
cdr3_length: 17
cdr3_nt: TGTGCCAGCAGCCGAGAGGTTTTTAGCGGGATGGAATACGAGCAGTACTTC
cdr3_aa: CASSREVFSGMEYEQYF

d_call: TRBD1
v_call: TRBV12-5
clone_size: many
j_call: TRBJ1-5
cdr3_length: 13
cdr3_nt: TGTGCTAGTGGTGTGACAGGGGATCAGCCCCAGCATTTT
cdr3_aa: CASGVTGDQPQHF

d_call: TRBD1
v_call: TRBV4-1
clone_size: many
j_call: TRBJ2-5
cdr3_length: 14
cdr3_nt: TGCGCCAGCAGCCAAGAGCACAGGGGAGAGACCCAGTACTTC
cdr3_aa: CASSQEHRGETQYF

d_call: -
v_call: TRBV6-1
clone_size: -
j_call: TRBJ2-7
cdr3_length: 11
cdr3_nt: TGTGCCAGCGACAGGTCCTTCGAGCACTACTTC
cdr3_aa: CASDRSFEHYF

d_call: -
v_call: TRBV7-9
clone_size: -
j_call: TRBJ1-1
cdr3_length: 13
cdr3_nt: TGTGCCAGCAGACCGAAAGGGTACACTGAAGCTTACTTT
cdr3_aa: CASRPKGYTEAYF

d_call: TRBD2
v_call: TRBV7-2
clone_size: many
j_call: TRBJ2-7
cdr3_length: 18
cdr3_nt: TGTGCCAGCAGCTTAGGGACTAGCGGGGCCGTTAATTTCTACGAGCAGTACTTC
cdr3_aa: CASSLGTSGAVNFYEQYF

d_call: -
v_call: TRBV6-1
clone_size: many
j_call: TRBJ2-1
cdr3_length: 14
cdr3_nt: TGTGCCAGCAGGGGGTCGGGAGTGAAGAATGAGCAGTTCTTC
cdr3_aa: CASRGSGVKNEQFF

d_call: -
v_call: TRBV6-1
clone_size: -
j_call: TRBJ1-1
cdr3_length: 15
cdr3_nt: TGTGCCAGCCTTCCGCCAGGCGGGGAGACCACTGAAGCTTTCTTT
cdr3_aa: CASLPPGGETTEAFF

d_call: TRBD2
v_call: TRBV20-1
clone_size: many
j_call: TRBJ2-7
cdr3_length: 14
cdr3_nt: TGCAGTGCTTATGGTAGCGGGAGTTTCTACGAGCAGTACTTC
cdr3_aa: CSAYGSGSFYEQYF

d_call: TRBD2
v_call: TRBV12-3/TRBV12-4
clone_size: -
j_call: TRBJ2-4
cdr3_length: 15
cdr3_nt: TGTGCCAGCAGACTAGAGGGACTAGCGGGGGGTATTCAGTACTTC
cdr3_aa: CASRLEGLAGGIQYF

d_call: -
v_call: TRBV20-1
clone_size: -
j_call: TRBJ1-5
cdr3_length: 13
cdr3_nt: TGCAGTGCTAGAGATAAAAACTATCAGCCCCAGCATTTT
cdr3_aa: CSARDKNYQPQHF

d_call: -
v_call: TRBV7-8
clone_size: -
j_call: TRBJ1-5
cdr3_length: 13
cdr3_nt: TGTGCCAGCACCCCCTGGCCCGATCAACCCCAGCATTTT
cdr3_aa: CASTPWPDQPQHF

d_call: TRBD2
v_call: TRBV6-6
clone_size: -
j_call: TRBJ2-1
cdr3_length: 15
cdr3_nt: TGTGCCAGCAGTCAGCGAGTAGCGGGGACCTATGAGCAGTTCTTC
cdr3_aa: CASSQRVAGTYEQFF

d_call: -
v_call: TRBV3-1
clone_size: many
j_call: TRBJ1-2
cdr3_length: 13
cdr3_nt: TGTGCCAGCAGCTTCGCGCAGGCCTATGGCTACACCTTC
cdr3_aa: CASSFAQAYGYTF

d_call: -
v_call: TRBV7-9
clone_size: many
j_call: TRBJ1-5
cdr3_length: 14
cdr3_nt: TGTGCCAGCAGCCCAGCTAATAGCAATCAGCCCCAGCATTTT
cdr3_aa: CASSPANSNQPQHF

d_call: -
v_call: TRBV7-2
clone_size: -
j_call: TRBJ1-6
cdr3_length: 13
cdr3_nt: TGTGCCAGCAACTTAAGGGTAGACTCACCCCTCAACTTT
cdr3_aa: CASNLRVDSPLNF

d_call: -
v_call: TRBV7-2
clone_size: many
j_call: TRBJ1-5
cdr3_length: 15
cdr3_nt: TGTGCCAGCAGCCAAAGGGGGGGAAGCAATCAGCCCCAGCATTTT
cdr3_aa: CASSQRGGSNQPQHF

d_call: -
v_call: TRBV7-2
clone_size: many
j_call: TRBJ2-5
cdr3_length: 14
cdr3_nt: TGTGCCAGCAGCTTGCAGGGGATCCAAGAGACCCAGTACTTC
cdr3_aa: CASSLQGIQETQYF

d_call: TRBD1
v_call: TRBV20-1
clone_size: many
j_call: TRBJ1-1
cdr3_length: 13
cdr3_nt: TGCAGTGCCTACCAGGGGGCGCGAACTGAAGCTTTCTTT
cdr3_aa: CSAYQGARTEAFF

d_call: -
v_call: TRBV6-1
clone_size: many
j_call: TRBJ2-1
cdr3_length: 13
cdr3_nt: TGTGCCAGCAGCCCTGTAGGATACAATGAGCAGTTCTTC
cdr3_aa: CASSPVGYNEQFF

d_call: TRBD2
v_call: TRBV5-4
clone_size: few
j_call: TRBJ2-6
cdr3_length: 19
cdr3_nt: TGTGCCAGCAGCTTGGGGCTAGCGGGAGGGAGCTCTGGGGCCAACGTCCTGACTTTC
cdr3_aa: CASSLGLAGGSSGANVLTF

d_call: TRBD2
v_call: TRBV20-1
clone_size: many
j_call: TRBJ2-7
cdr3_length: 12
cdr3_nt: TGCAGTGCGACTAGCGGTCCCTACGAGCAGTACTTC
cdr3_aa: CSATSGPYEQYF

d_call: -
v_call: TRBV15
clone_size: -
j_call: TRBJ2-7
cdr3_length: 15
cdr3_nt: TGTGCCACCAGCAACCCGTGGAAGCGGACCAAAGAGCAGTACTTC
cdr3_aa: CATSNPWKRTKEQYF

d_call: -
v_call: TRBV29-1
clone_size: many
j_call: TRBJ1-5
cdr3_length: 14
cdr3_nt: TGCAGCGCACTCACAGGGACCAGCAATCAGCCCCAGCATTTT
cdr3_aa: CSALTGTSNQPQHF

d_call: -
v_call: TRBV20-1
clone_size: many
j_call: TRBJ2-1
cdr3_length: 11
cdr3_nt: TGCAGTGCCCCGGCACACAATGAGCAGTTCTTC
cdr3_aa: CSAPAHNEQFF

d_call: TRBD1
v_call: TRBV4-1
clone_size: -
j_call: TRBJ2-1
cdr3_length: 14
cdr3_nt: TGCGCCAGCCGACAGGGGACCTCCTACAATGAGCAGCTCTTC
cdr3_aa: CASRQGTSYNEQLF

d_call: TRBD1
v_call: TRBV20-1
clone_size: many
j_call: TRBJ1-3
cdr3_length: 17
cdr3_nt: TGCAGTGCTGGGAGGGGACAGTCGGCGTTCGGCGGAAACACCATATATTTT
cdr3_aa: CSAGRGQSAFGGNTIYF